This is a list of T cell receptor beta chains from one sample in a study of shared clonotypes between healthy human individuals. Clones were sequenced by immunoSEQ multiplex PCR, and TCRdb holds only the in-frame ones, with some missing. This repertoire shows some 1.1 million clones, around 77% found once; its top ten account for approximately 0.9%. The sequenced sample was memory CD4+ T cells from PBMCs. Source of these receptors: a man aged 18 to 35 in good health. Some clones in this sample may be carry-over from other donors' samples. Both conserved end residues are part of each CDR3. D genes are given only for firm matches. Expanded clones are given a class, and other clones once, few, many or no size at all.

J gene: TRBJ2-1
V gene: TRBV19
clone size: once
D gene: TRBD1
CDR3 protein: CASSARQGRGEQFF
CDR3 DNA: TGTGCCAGTAGTGCTCGACAGGGGAGAGGGGAGCAGTTCTTC

J gene: TRBJ2-3
V gene: TRBV5-1
clone size: .
D gene: TRBD2
CDR3 protein: CASTLSGASTDTQYF
CDR3 DNA: TGCGCCAGCACCCTTAGCGGGGCTAGCACAGATACGCAGTATTTT

J gene: TRBJ2-7
V gene: TRBV27
clone size: .
D gene: .
CDR3 protein: CASSPTPQGRDEQYF
CDR3 DNA: TGTGCCAGCAGTCCTACCCCCCAGGGTCGGGACGAGCAGTACTTC

J gene: TRBJ1-5
V gene: TRBV28
clone size: once
D gene: TRBD1
CDR3 protein: CASSLGQGLQPQHF
CDR3 DNA: TGTGCCAGCAGTTTGGGACAGGGCCTACAGCCCCAGCATTTT

J gene: TRBJ1-2
V gene: TRBV28
clone size: .
D gene: TRBD1
CDR3 protein: CASSLAGQGRPLNYGYTF
CDR3 DNA: TGTGCCAGCAGTTTAGCGGGACAGGGTCGCCCACTTAACTATGGCTACACCTTC

J gene: TRBJ2-1
V gene: TRBV4-1
clone size: .
D gene: TRBD2
CDR3 protein: CASWSPAGGSNEQFF
CDR3 DNA: TGCGCCAGCTGGTCCCCCGCGGGGGGGAGCAATGAGCAGTTCTTC

J gene: TRBJ1-5
V gene: TRBV27
clone size: .
D gene: .
CDR3 protein: CASSSLDRPSNQPQHF
CDR3 DNA: TGTGCCAGCAGTTCCCTTGACAGACCCAGCAATCAGCCCCAGCATTTT

J gene: TRBJ2-5
V gene: TRBV4-1
clone size: .
D gene: TRBD1
CDR3 protein: CASSPRTGELDEETQYF
CDR3 DNA: TGCGCCAGCAGCCCTAGGACAGGGGAGTTAGATGAGGAGACCCAGTACTTC

J gene: TRBJ2-6
V gene: TRBV19
clone size: once
D gene: .
CDR3 protein: CASSVSGAGYSGANVLTF
CDR3 DNA: TGTGCCAGTAGTGTCTCGGGGGCAGGGTACTCTGGGGCCAACGTCCTGACTTTC

J gene: TRBJ2-7
V gene: TRBV27
clone size: .
D gene: TRBD1
CDR3 protein: CASSPSQGQESYEQYF
CDR3 DNA: TGTGCCAGCAGTCCCAGCCAGGGACAGGAGTCCTACGAGCAGTACTTC

J gene: TRBJ2-4
V gene: TRBV7-8
clone size: .
D gene: .
CDR3 protein: CASSLARAAIQYF
CDR3 DNA: TGTGCCAGCAGCTTAGCCCGGGCTGCCATTCAGTACTTC

J gene: TRBJ1-5
V gene: TRBV7-2
clone size: .
D gene: .
CDR3 protein: CASSTPGHLGPLSNQPQHF
CDR3 DNA: TGTGCCAGCAGCACACCGGGACACCTAGGGCCATTGAGCAATCAGCCCCAGCATTTT

J gene: TRBJ2-3
V gene: TRBV29-1
clone size: few
D gene: .
CDR3 protein: CSVETRGSTDTQYF
CDR3 DNA: TGCAGCGTTGAAACCCGGGGGAGCACAGATACGCAGTATTTT

J gene: TRBJ2-2
V gene: TRBV5-1
clone size: .
D gene: TRBD1
CDR3 protein: CASSRGQGYTGELFF
CDR3 DNA: TGCGCCAGCAGCAGAGGACAGGGGTACACCGGGGAGCTGTTTTTT

J gene: TRBJ2-7
V gene: TRBV28
clone size: few
D gene: .
CDR3 protein: CASSLTTPGPPYEQYF
CDR3 DNA: TGTGCCAGCAGTCTCACAACTCCCGGGCCGCCCTACGAGCAGTACTTC

J gene: TRBJ1-4
V gene: TRBV5-4
clone size: .
D gene: .
CDR3 protein: CASSLAPNNEKLFF
CDR3 DNA: TGTGCCAGCAGCTTGGCCCCAAATAATGAAAAACTGTTTTTT

J gene: TRBJ2-3
V gene: TRBV5-7
clone size: .
D gene: .
CDR3 protein: CASSLVFGKILVSQYF
CDR3 DNA: TGTGCCAGCAGCTTGGTCTTTGGGAAGATCTTAGTTTCGCAGTATTTT

J gene: TRBJ2-1
V gene: TRBV2
clone size: .
D gene: TRBD2
CDR3 protein: CASIPRGDASHEQFF
CDR3 DNA: TGTGCCAGCATCCCCCGGGGGGACGCATCCCATGAGCAGTTCTTC

J gene: TRBJ1-1
V gene: TRBV6-6
clone size: .
D gene: .
CDR3 protein: CASSYLGTQNTEAFF
CDR3 DNA: TGTGCCAGCAGTTACCTGGGGACCCAGAACACTGAAGCTTTCTTT

J gene: TRBJ1-1
V gene: TRBV7-9
clone size: .
D gene: .
CDR3 protein: CATSFGVDTEAFF
CDR3 DNA: TGTGCCACCAGCTTCGGGGTGGACACTGAAGCTTTCTTT

J gene: TRBJ2-7
V gene: TRBV18
clone size: .
D gene: .
CDR3 protein: CASSPPGSDEQYF
CDR3 DNA: TGTGCCAGCTCACCACCAGGTTCGGACGAGCAGTACTTC

J gene: TRBJ1-2
V gene: TRBV2
clone size: .
D gene: .
CDR3 protein: CASLRQVAYGYTF
CDR3 DNA: TGTGCCAGCCTTCGACAGGTTGCTTATGGCTACACCTTC

J gene: TRBJ2-7
V gene: TRBV6-5
clone size: .
D gene: .
CDR3 protein: CASRKGILSSYEQYF
CDR3 DNA: TGTGCCAGCAGGAAGGGGATTTTAAGCTCCTACGAGCAGTACTTC

J gene: TRBJ2-2
V gene: TRBV5-1
clone size: once
D gene: .
CDR3 protein: CASSLETASTGELFF
CDR3 DNA: TGCGCCAGCAGCTTGGAGACGGCGAGCACCGGGGAGCTGTTTTTT

J gene: TRBJ2-3
V gene: TRBV6-5
clone size: .
D gene: .
CDR3 protein: CASSGAPGSTDTQYF
CDR3 DNA: TGTGCCAGCAGTGGGGCCCCGGGGAGCACAGATACGCAGTATTTT

J gene: TRBJ1-1
V gene: TRBV5-1
clone size: .
D gene: .
CDR3 protein: CASSYTGGGAPNTEAFF
CDR3 DNA: TGCGCCAGCAGCTATACCGGGGGCGGGGCACCGAACACTGAAGCTTTCTTT

J gene: TRBJ2-2
V gene: TRBV14
clone size: .
D gene: .
CDR3 protein: CASSQDLGAGELFF
CDR3 DNA: TGTGCCAGCAGCCAAGATCTGGGTGCCGGGGAGCTGTTTTTT

J gene: TRBJ2-3
V gene: TRBV5-1
clone size: .
D gene: TRBD2
CDR3 protein: CASSSGTSSTDTQYF
CDR3 DNA: TGCGCCAGCAGCTCAGGGACTAGCAGCACAGATACGCAGTATTTT

J gene: TRBJ1-1
V gene: TRBV6-1
clone size: .
D gene: .
CDR3 protein: CASVFGIGAEAFF
CDR3 DNA: TGTGCCAGCGTCTTTGGGATAGGAGCAGAAGCTTTCTTT